This TCR beta chain came from a study of T cells in severe cutaneous drug reactions. Study information: Blister fluids or cells and PBMC were collected from patients in acute or recovery stage.

Carbamazepine had induced Stevens-Johnson syndrome or toxic epidermal necrolysis in the sequenced donors. CBZ-SJS/TEN patients of Han Chinese (roughly five) and European (roughly six) origin supplied blood. Libraries were made by iRepertoire multiplex PCR with TCR subtype-specific primers for bulk and single-cell sequencing. From its re-call of the multiplex PCR reads, TCRdb lists each CDR3 protein once, without DNA. The sample includes under 5,000 distinct CDR3 sequences. In germline, CDR1 is MGHDK, CDR2 SYGVNS. The CDR3 contains 15 residues. This sequence originates from a human donor with Stevens-Johnson syndrome, a severe cutaneous drug reaction. This chain uses TRBV25-1 with TRBJ2-7; without DNA, the TCRdb call of TRBD2 cannot be checked. The sample consisted of PBMCs. CDR3 sequence: CASSDAGSSSYEQYF.